Described below is a single T cell receptor (beta chain) sequence and its context. The data originate from a study of identical twins. The V gene's germline CDR1 is KGHSH and CDR2 LQKENI. The CDR3 has 15 amino acids. The germline V and J ends were trimmed by 6 bases and 8 bases, with 19 bases remaining between them. TCRdb reanalysed the 5' RACE reads using MiXCR and keeps one entry per CDR3 protein. Of a few hundred thousand distinct CDR3 sequences in the sample, over 12% were seen once. The same sample was also used in a study of yellow fever vaccine responses in identical twins.

The V gene is TRBV18, the J gene TRBJ1-4, with TRBD1 as a possible D gene (5 bases). Sequencing was carried out using CD4+ T cells sorted from blood. This TCR derives from a woman younger than 30 in good health. This chain's CDR3 is CASSPGTRIEEKLFF. The CDR3 nucleotides are TGTGCCAGCTCGCCCGGGACCAGGATCGAGGAAAAACTGTTTTTT.